This passage covers 15 T cell receptor beta chains from one sample sequenced in a study of OX40 agonist ivuxolimab in advanced cancers. Measured with immunoSEQ multiplex PCR; TCRdb has only the in-frame clones, and not every one. The table includes some 57,000 clones, approximately 84% detected once. Sequencing was performed on CD4+ or CD8+ T cells sorted from blood, taken in a trial of the OX40 agonist ivuxolimab. These receptors were taken from an adult with an advanced solid tumor such as melanoma, head and neck, liver or kidney cancer.

The genes are TRBV9 and TRBJ1-2; 7 nucleotides line up with TRBD1. Germline V gene sequence: CDR1 SGDLS, CDR2 YYNGEE. The CDR3 spans 14 residues. With 2 bases clipped from V and 0 bases from J, the junction kept 1 base outside the gene matches. This CDR3 reads CASSVGQTNYGYTF. The CDR3 DNA follows: TGTGCCAGCAGCGTGGGACAGACTAACTATGGCTACACCTTC.

J is TRBJ2-2 and V is TRBV19, with 11 bases lining up with TRBD1. The CDR3 consists of 13 residues. Germline assignment: CDR1 LNHDA and CDR2 SQIVND (reference sequence). Trimming removed 6 bases from V and 6 bases from J; junction bases left unmatched: 0. The CDR3 DNA reads as TGTGCCAGTAGGGACAGGGGGCCCGGGGAGCTGTTTTTT. Translating gives CASRDRGPGELFF.

V and J are TRBV18 and TRBJ2-4; TRBD1 matches at 8 bases. The length of the CDR3 is 18 residues. The germline CDR1 and CDR2 sequences are KGHSH and LQKENI. The V gene end was trimmed by 3 bases and the J gene end by 3 bases; junction bases not matched to a gene: 13. The CDR3 loop reads CASSPPEARTGSKNIQYF. CDR3 bases: TGTGCCAGCTCACCGCCGGAGGCCCGGACAGGGAGCAAAAACATTCAGTACTTC.

The chain combines TRBV27 with TRBJ2-5, with D uncertain. The CDR3 runs to 14 residues. V was trimmed by 9 bases and J by 3 bases, leaving 17 bases between them. Per the germline V gene, CDR1 is MNHEY and CDR2 is SMNVEV (reference sequence). CDR3 region: CARKAPVSKETQYF. The DNA for the CDR3 is TGTGCCAGGAAAGCGCCGGTGTCTAAAGAGACCCAGTACTTC.

The chain recombines TRBV29-1 with TRBJ1-2; a possible D gene is TRBD1 (5 bases). Trimming took off 8 bases at V and 4 bases at J, with 11 bases between the two ends. The length of the CDR3 is 11 residues. CDR1 and CDR2 (germline): SQVTM, ANQGSEA. CDR3 sequence reads: CSSGSSYGYTF. CDR3 DNA sequence: TGCAGCTCAGGGAGTAGCTATGGCTACACCTTC.

This rearrangement joins TRBV7-3 to TRBJ1-1, with D perhaps TRBD1 (6 bases). This CDR3 is built from 16 residues. Per germline, CDR1 SGHTA and CDR2 FQGTGA. The V and J ends lost 5 bases and 3 bases respectively, with 19 bases between them. CDR3: CASSPPSGHPDTEAFF. The DNA of the CDR3 is TGTGCCAGCAGCCCCCCCTCGGGACACCCGGACACTGAAGCTTTCTTT.

This clone was counted once. The J gene is TRBJ2-7, the V gene TRBV7-2; 10 positions agree with TRBD2. CDR3 length: 15 residues. V lost 4 bases to trimming and J lost 7 bases; unmatched junction nucleotides: 10. Germline V gene lookup returns CDR1 SGHTA and CDR2 FQGNSA. In nucleotides, the CDR3 is TGTGCCAGCAGCTCCGACCTAGCGGGAGTACCAGAGCAGTACTTC. Its protein product is CASSSDLAGVPEQYF.

This clone has only one observation. J is TRBJ1-1 and V is TRBV5-1, with D perhaps TRBD1 (6 bases). Looked up from germline, CDR1 is SGHRS and CDR2 is YFSETQ. CDR3 size: 14 residues. The V gene lost 4 bases and the J gene lost 4 bases, with 14 bases spanning the gap. The CDR3 coding sequence is TGCGCCAGCAGCCCGAGGGACACCAGCACTGAAGCTTTCTTT. This translates into CASSPRDTSTEAFF.

This clone was recorded once. This chain links TRBV5-1 with TRBJ1-2; 10 bases agree with TRBD1. J was trimmed by 4 bases and V by 8 bases; bases with no gene match: 5. This CDR3 is 13 amino acids long. Looked up from germline, CDR1 is SGHRS and CDR2 is YFSETQ. The CDR3 coding sequence is TGCGCCAGTCGGACAGGGGGTGGCTATGGCTACACCTTC. Its translation is CASRTGGGYGYTF.

J is TRBJ1-2 and V is TRBV27, with TRBD1 matching 8 bases. Unmatched junction bases numbered 5, after V lost 6 bases and J lost 5 bases. This CDR3 spans 13 amino acids. Per the germline V gene, CDR1 is MNHEY and CDR2 is SMNVEV (reference sequence). This chain's CDR3 is CASSPDRDYGYTF. The CDR3 DNA reads TGTGCCAGCAGCCCGGACAGGGATTATGGCTACACCTTC.

The rearrangement links TRBV11-3 to TRBJ2-5, with D perhaps TRBD2 (6 bases). CDR1 and CDR2 from the germline V gene are SGHNT and YENEEA. The V gene lost 0 bases and the J gene lost 6 bases, with 14 bases spanning the gap. The CDR3 runs to 15 residues. For the CDR3, the DNA is TGTGCCAGCAGCTTAGAGGGTACGGGGGAGAAGACCCAGTACTTC. Translation: CASSLEGTGEKTQYF.

This chain connects TRBV7-9 to TRBJ2-7; 9 positions match TRBD2. The CDR3 consists of 13 residues. Per germline, CDR1 SEHNR and CDR2 FQNEAQ (reference sequence). The junction had 4 bases not matched to a gene; V was cut back by 7 bases and J by 3 bases. This chain's CDR3 is CASISSGNYEQYF. CDR3 in DNA: TGTGCCAGCATATCTAGCGGGAACTACGAGCAGTACTTC. The full variable domain, in which reference TRBV7-9 and TRBJ2-7 provide the parts outside the CDR3, is DTGVSQNPRHKITKRGQNVTFRCDPISEHNRLYWYRQTLGQGPEFLTYFQNEAQLEKSRLLSDRFSAERPKGSFSTLEIQRTEQGDSAMYLCASISSGNYEQYFGPGTRLTVT.

The CDR3 here is CASSLLYRGNDEQFF. As DNA, the CDR3 is TGTGCCAGCAGCTTGTTGTACAGAGGGAACGATGAGCAGTTCTTC. This chain links TRBV5-4 with TRBJ2-1; the D gene is possibly TRBD2 (5 bases). This CDR3 contains 15 residues. Trimming cost V 1 base and J 8 bases, with 16 bases left between them. From germline, CDR1 is SGHNT and CDR2 YYREEE (reference sequence).

The genes are TRBV19 and TRBJ1-2; D possibly corresponds to TRBD1 (5 bases). CDR3 size: 15 residues. Trimming took 7 bases from V and 8 from J, leaving 23 bases between them. In germline, CDR1 is LNHDA, CDR2 SQIVND (reference sequence). The CDR3 DNA reads TGTGCCAGTACTCAACCCCCCGGGACTCGGGGAGGCTACACCTTC. It yields the protein CASTQPPGTRGGYTF.

The chain couples TRBV5-1 to TRBJ2-5, with D possibly matching TRBD1 (6 bases). The J call is doubtful: the DNA matches TRBJ2-7 better. The length of the CDR3 is 14 residues. Per germline, CDR1 SGHRS and CDR2 YFSETQ. CDR3 amino acids: CASSAQGPLDEQYF. The CDR3 DNA reads TGCGCCAGCAGCGCACAGGGCCCCTTGGACGAGCAGTACTTC.